This TCR beta chain appears in the sequencing data of a study of shared clonotypes between healthy human individuals. Study findings and constraints: Larger richness was generally estimated for naive than memory subsets. Around 5.4% of naive CD4 clonotypes were common to a few donors.

Profiling relied on immunoSEQ multiplex PCR, and the TCRdb table lists in-frame clones only, not all of them. In the table there are around 120,000 clones, less than 80% of which are singletons. Of note for this clone: Its antigen is not known.

V lost 7 bases, J lost 0 bases, and 14 bases stayed unmatched. Germline loops: CDR1 SGHDT, CDR2 YYEEEE. The CDR3 extends over 18 amino acids. The TCR comes from a woman in her thirties in good health. The V call is TRBV5-6, the J call TRBJ1-5, with TRBD1 matching 9 bases. Source material: memory CD8+ T cells sorted from blood. Stated subset: CD45RO+ cells pooled with CCR7-negative TemRA cells. This chain's CDR3 is CASQYPTGGGHSNQPQHF. As DNA, the CDR3 is TGTGCCAGCCAATATCCAACAGGGGGCGGACATAGCAATCAGCCCCAGCATTTT.